The rows below give T cell receptor beta chains drawn from one sample of a study of T-cell memory formation after mild COVID-19. TCRdb called the 5' RACE reads again in MiXCR, with one record for every CDR3 protein. In the table there are a few hundred thousand distinct CDR3 sequences, roughly 19% of which are singletons. Sequencing was carried out using PBMCs or a T cell subset sorted from them (not recorded which). These receptors came from a man aged 18 to 29 who had mild COVID-19 (a few samples of this study predate the infection). Cell type and time point are not known. Both conserved end residues are part of each CDR3. Fields, in order: D gene, V gene, clone size, J gene, CDR3 DNA, CDR3 protein. The D gene is left open where the match is weak. Only some rows state a clone size, as once, few, many or a class for expanded clones.

D gene: -
V gene: TRBV7-8
clone size: few
J gene: TRBJ2-1
CDR3 DNA: TGTGCCAGCAGCCCCGGTTGGGGGGCCTCGAGCTATGAGCAGTTCTTC
CDR3 protein: CASSPGWGASSYEQFF

D gene: TRBD1
V gene: TRBV29-1
clone size: few
J gene: TRBJ2-2
CDR3 DNA: TGCAGCGCCACAGGGGGTTCGAACACCGGGGAGCTGTTTTTT
CDR3 protein: CSATGGSNTGELFF

D gene: -
V gene: TRBV5-1
clone size: -
J gene: TRBJ1-2
CDR3 DNA: TGCGCCAGCAGTCTGGACGAGGGGACCTATGGCTACACCTTC
CDR3 protein: CASSLDEGTYGYTF

D gene: -
V gene: TRBV29-1
clone size: many
J gene: TRBJ2-5
CDR3 DNA: TGCAGCGTTGAAGTTATGGGGCAGAAGACCCAGTACTTC
CDR3 protein: CSVEVMGQKTQYF

D gene: -
V gene: TRBV7-3
clone size: -
J gene: TRBJ2-1
CDR3 DNA: TGTGCCAGCAGCTCCAGCCTCGCCGGTATTGAGCAGTTCTTC
CDR3 protein: CASSSSLAGIEQFF

D gene: -
V gene: TRBV7-2
clone size: few
J gene: TRBJ1-1
CDR3 DNA: TGTGCCAGCAGCTCGCAGGGTGGGGACACTGAAGCTTTCTTT
CDR3 protein: CASSSQGGDTEAFF

D gene: -
V gene: TRBV18
clone size: -
J gene: TRBJ2-7
CDR3 DNA: TGTGCCAGCTCACCGCCCATCGGCTCACACGAGCAGTACTTC
CDR3 protein: CASSPPIGSHEQYF

D gene: -
V gene: TRBV18
clone size: -
J gene: TRBJ1-6
CDR3 DNA: TGTGCCAGCTCACCACGGTCGTTAGGTTCACCCCTCCACTTT
CDR3 protein: CASSPRSLGSPLHF

D gene: TRBD1
V gene: TRBV6-5
clone size: few
J gene: TRBJ1-4
CDR3 DNA: TGTGCCAGCAGTTCGGCCGGGACAGATGAAAAACTGTTTTTT
CDR3 protein: CASSSAGTDEKLFF

D gene: -
V gene: TRBV29-1
clone size: few
J gene: TRBJ1-2
CDR3 DNA: TGCAGCGTCCTAGGTGGGCAGGACTATGGCTACACCTTC
CDR3 protein: CSVLGGQDYGYTF

D gene: -
V gene: TRBV7-2
clone size: -
J gene: TRBJ1-1
CDR3 DNA: TGTGCCAGCAGCTCGGGATTTCCGCACCACGAAGCTTTCTTT
CDR3 protein: CASSSGFPHHEAFF

D gene: -
V gene: TRBV7-9
clone size: -
J gene: TRBJ2-3
CDR3 DNA: TGTGCCAGCAGCTTTAATCCAGATACGCAGTATTTT
CDR3 protein: CASSFNPDTQYF

D gene: -
V gene: TRBV7-8
clone size: few
J gene: TRBJ2-3
CDR3 DNA: TGTGCCAGCAGCTCGGGGTGGGGCACAGATACGCAGTATTTT
CDR3 protein: CASSSGWGTDTQYF

D gene: -
V gene: TRBV11-2
clone size: -
J gene: TRBJ2-3
CDR3 DNA: TGTGCCAGCAGCTTGGCGCCGACCGGCGATACGCAGTATTTT
CDR3 protein: CASSLAPTGDTQYF

D gene: -
V gene: TRBV4-3
clone size: few
J gene: TRBJ2-4
CDR3 DNA: TGCGCCAGCAGCCACCCGACCCAAAACATTCAGTACTTC
CDR3 protein: CASSHPTQNIQYF

D gene: TRBD2
V gene: TRBV12-3/TRBV12-4
clone size: few
J gene: TRBJ2-5
CDR3 DNA: TGTGCCAGCAGTCCCGGGGCTAGCGGGGCCGGCGGAGAGACCCAGTACTTC
CDR3 protein: CASSPGASGAGGETQYF

D gene: -
V gene: TRBV21-1
clone size: -
J gene: TRBJ1-1
CDR3 DNA: TGTGCCAGCAGCCCGACTGCCACTGAAGCTTTCTTT
CDR3 protein: CASSPTATEAFF